The present T cell receptor beta chain was sequenced within a study of cytotoxic CD8 clonotypes in ibrutinib-treated CLL. The wider study: Complete response was seen in 2 patients and partial in approximately 24; around twelve progressed and roughly 14 stayed remitted after a median roughly six years. Response samples followed a median 12 months of treatment, range 6 to 36. General study results and limits: Circulating CD8+ T-cell counts were tracked by baseline clonality, which exceeded that of age-matched healthy donors.

Repertoires were generated with immunoSEQ multiplex PCR, while TCRdb's copy carries only in-frame clones and drops some. Of some 140,000 clones in the sample, more than 85% were seen once. Comments on this clone: The antigen is not known.

V was shortened by 5 bases and J by 7 bases, with 15 bases between the two germline ends. There are 13 residues in the CDR3. Germline V gives CDR1 SEHNR, CDR2 FQNEAQ (reference sequence). The sequencing here drew on PBMCs, taken after 12 months of ibrutinib treatment. The chain couples TRBV7-9 to TRBJ2-7; tentatively, D is TRBD1 (7 bases). The sequence was obtained from a human donor with chronic lymphocytic leukemia. The CDR3 nucleotides read TGTGCCAGCAGCGAAACGACAGGGAGGGAGCAGTACTTC. This codes for CASSETTGREQYF.